This entry lists 19 T cell receptor beta chains sequenced from one sample in a study of regulatory T cells in long-lasting Graves disease. iRepertoire HTBI primers and Arm-PCR of CDR3 regions built TCR beta libraries. TCRdb re-analysed the multiplex PCR reads in MiXCR, keeping a single row per CDR3 protein. The sample lists 390,000 or so distinct CDR3 sequences, over 9.5% occurring once. Specified time point: newly diagnosed GD, antithyroid drugs for less than 3 months. Generation of the TCR library employed RNA extracted from PBMCs. These data were also reused for a study on T cells in Graves' hyperthyroidism and ophthalmopathy.

This material consisted of peripheral blood mononuclear cells (PBMCs), taken at new diagnosis, from a patient treated with antithyroid drugs. The receptors originated from a woman between 18 and 30 years old with Graves disease.

This clonotype came up many times. The chain recombines TRBV30 with TRBJ1-1; D unclear. Trimming stripped 8 bases from V and 1 base from J, with 14 bases between. The CDR3 loop spans 13 amino acids. Per the germline V gene, CDR1 is GTSNPN and CDR2 is SVGIG (reference sequence). The DNA for the CDR3 is TGTGCCCTGTCCGTGACCTCGAACACTGAAGCTTTCTTT. Protein: CALSVTSNTEAFF.

This clonotype was seen only a few times. The chain carries TRBV19 and TRBJ2-1; D is perhaps TRBD2 (5 bases). V was shortened by 3 bases and J by 3 bases, with 18 bases between the two germline ends. The CDR3 contains 17 residues. Germline V lookup: CDR1 LNHDA, CDR2 SQIVND (reference sequence). This CDR3 reads CASSILMRAGIYNEQFF. CDR3 sequence (DNA): TGTGCCAGTAGTATTTTAATGAGGGCGGGTATCTACAATGAGCAGTTCTTC.

This clonotype has a count of ten or more. CDR3 sequence: CASSYSGAGVIETQYF. Here the CDR3 DNA reads TGTGCCAGCAGTTACTCGGGGGCGGGAGTGATTGAGACCCAGTACTTC. This chain uses TRBV6-2 or TRBV6-3 with TRBJ2-5; maybe TRBD2 (7 bases). V dropped 0 bases and J dropped 5 bases, with 16 bases sitting between them. Germline lookup yields CDR1 MNHEY and CDR2 SVGEGT. The CDR3 loop spans 16 amino acids.

There are many counts of this clonotype. The rearrangement uses TRBV24-1 and TRBJ2-1; 12 bases line up with TRBD2. J was trimmed by 9 bases and V by 10 bases; bases with no gene match: 9. Per germline, CDR1 KGHDR and CDR2 SFDVKD. The CDR3 consists of 14 residues. The CDR3 region has the DNA TGTGCCACGGGACTAGCGGGCCGTGTTTCTGAGCAGTTCTTC. Protein product: CATGLAGRVSEQFF.

The table lists this clonotype with many counts. The genes are TRBV10-3 and TRBJ1-2, with D possibly TRBD1 on 5 matching bases. The CDR3 contains 14 residues. V lost 6 bases to trimming and J lost 8 bases, with 19 bases between them. Germline V CDR1 and CDR2: ENHRY, SYGVKD. CDR3 coding DNA: TGTGCCATCAGCAGGGATTCTTCGATCGACGGCTACACCTTC. Translated, it gives CAISRDSSIDGYTF.

This clonotype has a count of ten or more. The chain uses TRBV30 and TRBJ1-6; the D is unclear. This CDR3 has 14 amino acids. Germline values: CDR1 GTSNPN, CDR2 SVGIG (reference sequence). V lost 2 bases to trimming and J lost 13 bases, with 18 bases between them. The CDR3 is CAWSPLDRMTPLHF. The CDR3 DNA is TGTGCCTGGAGTCCCCTGGACCGTATGACCCCCCTCCACTTT.

This clonotype was found many times. The chain employs TRBV20-1 and TRBJ2-5, with 9 bases lining up with TRBD1. The CDR3 has 16 residues. Germline V gene sequence: CDR1 DFQATT, CDR2 SNEGSKA (reference sequence). Germline trimming cut 2 bases from V and 5 bases from J; bases unmatched to any gene: 12. CDR3 nucleotides: TGCAGTGCTAGACGGTTGGGACAGGGAGATGATGAGACCCAGTACTTC. This gives the protein CSARRLGQGDDETQYF.

This clonotype was recorded at least ten times. V gene TRBV20-1 combines with J gene TRBJ2-1; possible D gene TRBD2, 5 bases. Germline V lookup: CDR1 DFQATT, CDR2 SNEGSKA (reference sequence). Trimming removed 7 bases from V and 13 bases from J, with 17 bases in between. This CDR3 contains 11 residues. CDR3 nucleotide sequence: TGCAGTGGGACCATCCGGACTTACCAGTTCTTC. Its protein is CSGTIRTYQFF.

CDR3 sequence: CASTKGGRTDTQYF. CDR3 DNA sequence: TGCGCCAGCACCAAGGGGGGCCGCACAGATACGCAGTATTTT. The chain combines TRBV5-1 with TRBJ2-3; D possibly uses TRBD1 or TRBD2 (6 bases each). Trimming stripped 6 bases from V and 1 base from J, with 12 bases between. Per the germline V gene, CDR1 is SGHRS and CDR2 is YFSETQ. The CDR3 contains 14 residues.

The chain is built from TRBV7-9 and TRBJ2-5, with TRBD2 identical over 9 bases. The trim removed 10 bases at V and 4 bases at J, leaving 13 bases unmatched. The CDR3 is 15 residues long. Per germline, CDR1 SEHNR and CDR2 FQNEAQ (reference sequence). As DNA, the CDR3 is TGTGCCACCGCAAGCCTAGCGGGACGGAGAGAGACCCAGTACTTC. Its protein is CATASLAGRRETQYF. Supplemented by reference TRBV7-9 and TRBJ2-5, the full variable domain reads DTGVSQNPRHKITKRGQNVTFRCDPISEHNRLYWYRQTLGQGPEFLTYFQNEAQLEKSRLLSDRFSAERPKGSFSTLEIQRTEQGDSAMYLCATASLAGRRETQYFGPGTRLLVL.

For this clonotype: A much larger clone lies a single base off, so this may be a read error. CDR3 region: CVSSPGLAFEQYF. In DNA form, the CDR3 reads TGTGTCAGCAGTCCGGGACTAGCGTTCGAGCAGTACTTC. This chain connects TRBV27 to TRBJ2-7, with 10 bases aligning to TRBD2. The CDR3 contains 13 residues. CDR1 and CDR2 (germline): MNHEY, SMNVEV (reference sequence).

In its sample, this clonotype was seen many times. The chain carries TRBV4-3 and TRBJ2-7; weak D call: TRBD2 (5 bases). This CDR3 is 17 amino acids long. Trimming took off 2 bases at V and 6 bases at J, with 23 bases between the two ends. Germline-derived CDR1 and CDR2 are LGHNA and YSLEER. For the CDR3, the DNA is TGCGCCAGCAGCCAATATCTAGCCGTTGGGCTCTCTGGCGAGCAGTACTTC. Amino acids: CASSQYLAVGLSGEQYF.

This clonotype has at least ten counts. The V call is TRBV30, the J call TRBJ2-7, with TRBD2 as a possible D gene (6 bases). V lost 2 bases, J lost 1 base, and 12 bases lay in between. Germline V gene sequence: CDR1 GTSNPN, CDR2 SVGIG (reference sequence). CDR3 size: 14 residues. CDR3 coding DNA: TGTGCCTGGAGTATCGGCGGGACTTCCTACGAGCAGTACTTC. Translating gives CAWSIGGTSYEQYF.

This chain connects TRBV29-1 to TRBJ2-6, with D unclear. The length of the CDR3 is 14 residues. V lost 6 bases and J 0 bases, leaving 9 bases between the germline ends. Germline lookup yields CDR1 SQVTM and CDR2 ANQGSEA. CDR3 bases: TGCAGCGTATTTCAGGTCTCTGGGGCCAACGTCCTGACTTTC. Its protein product is CSVFQVSGANVLTF.

This clonotype was picked up many times. The J gene is TRBJ1-5, the V gene TRBV27; possibly TRBD1 for D (5 bases). The V gene lost 3 bases and the J gene lost 4 bases, with 10 bases spanning the gap. CDR1 and CDR2 (germline): MNHEY, SMNVEV (reference sequence). This CDR3 is built from 14 residues. CDR3 residues: CASSLSKGNQPQHF. The CDR3 DNA reads as TGTGCCAGCAGTTTGTCTAAGGGGAATCAGCCCCAGCATTTT.

This clonotype was observed at least ten times. The V and J genes are TRBV6-5 and TRBJ1-2; D is unclear. Germline V lookup: CDR1 MNHEY, CDR2 SVGAGI. V shed 0 bases and J shed 6 bases, with 14 bases lying between them. This CDR3 region has 15 residues. CDR3 DNA sequence: TGTGCCAGCAGTTACTCGATGAGGAGGGCCGATGGCTACACCTTC. This gives the protein CASSYSMRRADGYTF.

In its sample, this clonotype was seen a few times. This rearrangement joins TRBV7-9 to TRBJ1-1; 7 bases fit TRBD1. V was pared by 7 bases and J by 0 bases, with 8 bases of the junction left unmatched. The CDR3 runs to 15 residues. Germline V gene sequence: CDR1 SEHNR, CDR2 FQNEAQ (reference sequence). The CDR3 loop reads CASTYVQGLNTEAFF. CDR3 coding DNA: TGTGCCAGCACCTACGTACAGGGGTTGAACACTGAAGCTTTCTTT.

This clonotype was observed many times. The rearrangement links TRBV20-1 to TRBJ1-2; D possibly corresponds to TRBD1 (6 bases). Germline V gene sequence: CDR1 DFQATT, CDR2 SNEGSKA (reference sequence). Trimming stripped 3 bases from V and 3 bases from J, with 8 bases between. CDR3 length equals 12 residues. This CDR3 reads CSASKGDYGYTF. CDR3 sequence (DNA): TGCAGTGCTAGTAAGGGGGACTATGGCTACACCTTC.

The chain recombines TRBV19 with TRBJ1-1, with 7 nucleotides matching TRBD1. The CDR3 runs to 16 residues. Germline CDR1 and CDR2: LNHDA and SQIVND (reference sequence). With V trimmed by 7 bases and J by 2 bases, 13 bases remained unmatched. The CDR3 sequence: CASTKLPGQSNTEAFF. CDR3 in DNA: TGTGCCAGTACCAAACTTCCGGGACAGTCAAACACTGAAGCTTTCTTT.